Following are 13 T cell receptor beta chains from one sample sequenced in a study of OX40 agonist ivuxolimab in advanced cancers. The data were produced by immunoSEQ multiplex PCR, yet TCRdb's version contains in-frame clones alone and is incomplete. The sample holds about 76,000 clones; about 85% are singletons and the top ten take 2.5% to 3.5%. The source was CD4+ or CD8+ T cells sorted from blood, collected in a trial of the OX40 agonist ivuxolimab. The receptors shown here come from an adult with an advanced solid tumor such as melanoma, head and neck, liver or kidney cancer.

The rearrangement links TRBV4-2 to TRBJ1-1, with D possibly matching TRBD1 (5 bases). Germline V gives CDR1 LGHNA, CDR2 YNFKEQ. The CDR3 runs 14 residues. V was trimmed by 5 bases and J by 2 bases, leaving 12 bases between them. The CDR3 DNA reads TGTGCCAGCAGCTTTCAGGGCTACAACACTGAAGCTTTCTTT. Amino acids: CASSFQGYNTEAFF.

V and J are TRBV20-1 and TRBJ1-1; no reliable D call. Trimming stripped 0 bases from V and 7 bases from J, with 6 bases between. CDR3 length: 11 residues. The germline V gene encodes CDR1 DFQATT and CDR2 SNEGSKA (reference sequence). The chain's CDR3 is CSARDRNEAFF. In nucleotides, the CDR3 is TGCAGTGCTAGAGATCGGAATGAAGCTTTCTTT.

This clone was counted only a few times. The chain has TRBV5-1 and TRBJ1-5; D is uncertain. In germline, CDR1 is SGHRS, CDR2 YFSETQ. V lost 0 bases and J 8 bases, leaving 9 bases between the germline ends. The CDR3 consists of 13 residues. Here the CDR3 reads CASSLVPEKPQHF. CDR3 in DNA: TGCGCCAGCAGCTTGGTCCCTGAAAAGCCCCAGCATTTT.

The chain is built from TRBV7-2 and TRBJ1-6; 12 positions match TRBD1. The V and J ends lost 3 bases and 5 bases, in that order; junction bases with no gene match: 11. Germline V CDR1 and CDR2: SGHTA, FQGNSA. The CDR3 has 19 residues. This CDR3 is CASSFSPGQGAEDNSPLHF. CDR3 coding DNA: TGTGCCAGCAGCTTTTCGCCGGGACAGGGGGCTGAGGATAATTCACCCCTCCACTTT.

V is TRBV11-2 and J is TRBJ2-7; D might be TRBD2 (6 bases). This CDR3 has 13 amino acids. Germline V gives CDR1 SGHAT, CDR2 FQNNGV. The germline V and J ends were trimmed by 5 bases and 7 bases, with 15 bases remaining between them. CDR3 DNA: TGTGCCAGCAGCGGCGGGACCCACCAAGAGCAGTACTTC. Translation gives CASSGGTHQEQYF.

The chain combines TRBV9 with TRBJ2-1, with D hard to call. The ends were cut back, 0 bases at V and 7 bases at J, with 5 bases in the middle. Germline V lookup: CDR1 SGDLS, CDR2 YYNGEE. This CDR3 is 12 amino acids long. CDR3 region: CASSVELNEQFF. The DNA of the CDR3 is TGTGCCAGCAGCGTAGAGCTGAATGAGCAGTTCTTC.

V and J are TRBV5-6 and TRBJ2-7, with D unresolved. This CDR3 is built from 11 residues. Trimming pared 3 bases from V and 4 bases from J, leaving 5 bases between. Looked up from germline, CDR1 is SGHDT and CDR2 is YYEEEE. The DNA for the CDR3 is TGTGCCAGCAGCTCGCGTTACGAGCAGTACTTC. Its protein is CASSSRYEQYF.

The chain employs TRBV5-1 and TRBJ1-1, with a weak D call TRBD1 (5 bases). Germline V CDR1 and CDR2: SGHRS, YFSETQ. This CDR3 contains 15 residues. The V end lost 2 bases, the J end lost 4 bases, and 15 bases lay between the germline ends. CDR3 DNA sequence: TGCGCCAGCAGCTTTGTTGTCCCCGGGACCACTGAAGCTTTCTTT. Translating gives CASSFVVPGTTEAFF.

The J gene is TRBJ1-2, the V gene TRBV30, with 7 bases aligning to TRBD1. In germline, CDR1 is GTSNPN, CDR2 SVGIG (reference sequence). V lost 4 bases to trimming and J lost 1 base; unmatched junction nucleotides: 6. The CDR3 sequence is 14 residues long. The CDR3 loop reads CAWTKGGLNYGYTF. The CDR3 bases are TGTGCCTGGACTAAAGGGGGCCTTAACTATGGCTACACCTTC.

The rearrangement links TRBV6-5 to TRBJ1-1, with D perhaps matching TRBD1 (5 bases). The V and J ends lost 4 bases and 0 bases respectively, with 6 bases between them. The CDR3 is made up of 13 amino acids. Germline V CDR1 and CDR2: MNHEY, SVGAGI. The CDR3 nucleotides are TGTGCCAGCAGTTGGGGGATGAACACTGAAGCTTTCTTT. Translation: CASSWGMNTEAFF.

The chain employs TRBV5-5 and TRBJ2-2; possibly TRBD1 for D (5 bases). The germline V and J ends were trimmed by 0 bases and 2 bases, with 11 bases remaining between them. The CDR3 is made up of 16 amino acids. Per the germline V gene, CDR1 is SGHKS and CDR2 is YYEKEE (reference sequence). Written as DNA, the CDR3 is TGTGCCAGCAGCTTGGGTACAGGCGGAAACACCGGGGAGCTGTTTTTT. This encodes CASSLGTGGNTGELFF.

This clone was detected only a few times. The chain couples TRBV30 to TRBJ1-1, with TRBD1 identical over 7 bases. Trimming took 2 bases from V and 2 from J; bases not matched to a gene: 5. Looked up from germline, CDR1 is GTSNPN and CDR2 is SVGIG (reference sequence). This CDR3 contains 14 residues. The CDR3 sequence is CAWSPGTANTEAFF. The CDR3 region has the DNA TGTGCCTGGAGTCCCGGGACAGCCAACACTGAAGCTTTCTTT.

The V call is TRBV7-2, the J call TRBJ2-7, with D unresolved. The CDR3 contains 15 residues. Germline values: CDR1 SGHTA, CDR2 FQGNSA. V lost 5 bases and J lost 7, with 21 bases in between. The CDR3 nucleotides read TGTGCCAGCAGCCCGAACCCCGGTTTCATGGGGGAGCAGTACTTC. Encoded protein: CASSPNPGFMGEQYF.